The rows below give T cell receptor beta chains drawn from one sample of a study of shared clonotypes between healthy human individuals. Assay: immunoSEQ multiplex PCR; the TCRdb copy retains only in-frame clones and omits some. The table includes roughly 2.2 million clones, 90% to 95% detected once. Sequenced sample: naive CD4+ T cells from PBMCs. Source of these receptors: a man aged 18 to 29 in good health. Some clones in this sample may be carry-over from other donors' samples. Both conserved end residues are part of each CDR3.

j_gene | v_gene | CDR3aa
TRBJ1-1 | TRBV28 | CASTSLNTEAFF
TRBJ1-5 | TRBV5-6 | CASSRSPGTNQPQHF
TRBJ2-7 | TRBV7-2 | CASSKDRGGIYEQYF
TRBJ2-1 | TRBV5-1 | CASSLGPGSYNEQFF
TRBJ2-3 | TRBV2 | CASTSGSSDTQYF
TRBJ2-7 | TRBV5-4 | CASSLTSSHYEQYF
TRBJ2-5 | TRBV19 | CASSTLPGGPQETQYF
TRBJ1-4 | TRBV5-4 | CASSWPNEKLFF
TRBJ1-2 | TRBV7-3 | CASSPTPDYGYTF
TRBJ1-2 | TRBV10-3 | CAIRGNLGYTF
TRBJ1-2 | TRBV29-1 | CSVVRGQGNYGYTF
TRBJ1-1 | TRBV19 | CASSPTGQGFSTEAFF
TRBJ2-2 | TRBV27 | CASRKTGDTGELFF
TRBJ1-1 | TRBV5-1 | CASSLEPAAVNTEAFF
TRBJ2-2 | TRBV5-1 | CASSLVPEAGELFF
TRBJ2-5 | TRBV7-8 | CASSLLGQGAFQYF
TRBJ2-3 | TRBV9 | CASSVGGSGVTDTQYF
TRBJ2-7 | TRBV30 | CAWTLGRTSGSPYEQYF
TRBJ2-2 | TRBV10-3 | CAIAEGAGGELFF
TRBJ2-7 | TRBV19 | CASSIRDSSYEQYF
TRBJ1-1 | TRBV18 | CASSPPAKAAGNTEAFF
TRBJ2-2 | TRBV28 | CASSLRTGELFF
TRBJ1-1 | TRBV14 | CASSQDFSSRVNTEAFF
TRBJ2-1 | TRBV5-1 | CASSSGGFGDEQFF
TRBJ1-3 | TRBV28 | CASSLTGLSGNTIYF
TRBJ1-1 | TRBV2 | CASRTQGALVTEAFF
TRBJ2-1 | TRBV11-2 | CATRLAGVEQFF
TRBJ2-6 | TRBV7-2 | CASKLTGTGANVLTF
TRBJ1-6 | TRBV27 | CASSLLGIYNSPLHF
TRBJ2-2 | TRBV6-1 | CASAYRGGELFF
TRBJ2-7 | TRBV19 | CASSVGRTGPYEQYF
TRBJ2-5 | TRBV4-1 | CASSQDQGQQETQYF
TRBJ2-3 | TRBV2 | CASSAAGGSDTQYF
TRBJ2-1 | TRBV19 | CASSIPGGIHNEQFF
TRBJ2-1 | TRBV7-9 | CASSLREQGGNEQFF
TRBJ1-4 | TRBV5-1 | CASSLGDRENEKLFF
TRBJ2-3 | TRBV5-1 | CASSPGTGGQRGYF
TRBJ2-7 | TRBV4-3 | CASSQDAGVEQYF
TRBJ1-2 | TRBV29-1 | CSARTGEGYTF
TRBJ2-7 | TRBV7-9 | CASSPRGRGPQRYEQYF
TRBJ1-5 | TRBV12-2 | CAKSSGNQPQHF
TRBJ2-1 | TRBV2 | CATLEGPANEQFF
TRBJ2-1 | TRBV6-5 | CASSWRGNEQFF
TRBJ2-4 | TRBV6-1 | CASSEIGGRAKNIQYF
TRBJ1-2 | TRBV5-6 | CASSFGAYGYTF
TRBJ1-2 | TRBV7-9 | CASSFRDGNYGYTF